These T cell receptor beta chains were read from a single sample in a study of blood T cell repertoires in COVID-19. Generated by immunoSEQ multiplex PCR, the TCRdb table keeps only in-frame clones and is missing some. This sample has fewer than 85,000 clones, with around 79% found just once. The sequenced sample consisted of peripheral blood. These receptors were taken from a man aged 60 to 69 with acute or convalescent COVID-19. The CDR3 runs from the conserved cysteine through the conserved F or W. Fields, in order: CDR3 protein, CDR3 DNA, V gene, J gene, D gene. The D gene is left open where the match is weak.

cdr3_aa: CASGLVPDGTSHNEQFF
cdr3_nt: TGTGCTAGTGGTTTGGTACCTGATGGGACTAGCCACAATGAGCAGTTCTTC
v_call: TRBV12-5
j_call: TRBJ2-1
d_call: TRBD2

cdr3_aa: CASRNDRGDLYGYTF
cdr3_nt: TGTGCCAGCAGAAACGACAGGGGGGATCTCTATGGCTACACCTTC
v_call: TRBV5-4
j_call: TRBJ1-2
d_call: TRBD1

cdr3_aa: CASRGAGTEAFF
cdr3_nt: TGTGCCAGCAGGGGGGCCGGAACTGAAGCTTTCTTT
v_call: TRBV6-5
j_call: TRBJ1-1
d_call: -

cdr3_aa: CASSLVARGAGELFF
cdr3_nt: TGTGCCAGCAGCTTGGTGGCTAGAGGTGCCGGGGAGCTGTTTTTT
v_call: TRBV5-6
j_call: TRBJ2-2
d_call: -

cdr3_aa: CASSPPQGGYTF
cdr3_nt: TGTGCCAGCAGTCCACCACAGGGCGGCTACACCTTC
v_call: TRBV28
j_call: TRBJ1-2
d_call: -

cdr3_aa: CASSTRAGGGASGANVLTF
cdr3_nt: TGTGCCAGCAGCACCCGCGCCGGAGGGGGGGCCAGTGGGGCCAACGTCCTGACTTTC
v_call: TRBV7-8
j_call: TRBJ2-6
d_call: -

cdr3_aa: CASRAGQGDTQYF
cdr3_nt: TGTGCCAGCAGGGCGGGACAGGGGGATACGCAGTATTTT
v_call: TRBV5-4
j_call: TRBJ2-3
d_call: TRBD1

cdr3_aa: CASSVDAVRETQYF
cdr3_nt: TGTGCCAGCAGCGTAGATGCGGTTCGGGAGACCCAGTACTTC
v_call: TRBV9
j_call: TRBJ2-5
d_call: -

cdr3_aa: CASSLQGSTEAFF
cdr3_nt: TGTGCCAGCAGCTTACAGGGTTCCACTGAAGCTTTCTTT
v_call: TRBV7-2
j_call: TRBJ1-1
d_call: -

cdr3_aa: CASSGTSSDTQYF
cdr3_nt: TGCGCCAGCAGTGGGACTAGCTCAGATACGCAGTATTTT
v_call: TRBV10-1
j_call: TRBJ2-3
d_call: TRBD2

cdr3_aa: CASSSAPGTGGSEQFF
cdr3_nt: TGCGCCAGCAGCTCTGCACCCGGGACAGGGGGCAGTGAGCAGTTCTTC
v_call: TRBV5-1
j_call: TRBJ2-1
d_call: TRBD1

cdr3_aa: CASRHRQVSHEQYF
cdr3_nt: TGTGCCAGCAGGCATAGACAGGTATCCCACGAGCAGTACTTC
v_call: TRBV11-2
j_call: TRBJ2-7
d_call: -